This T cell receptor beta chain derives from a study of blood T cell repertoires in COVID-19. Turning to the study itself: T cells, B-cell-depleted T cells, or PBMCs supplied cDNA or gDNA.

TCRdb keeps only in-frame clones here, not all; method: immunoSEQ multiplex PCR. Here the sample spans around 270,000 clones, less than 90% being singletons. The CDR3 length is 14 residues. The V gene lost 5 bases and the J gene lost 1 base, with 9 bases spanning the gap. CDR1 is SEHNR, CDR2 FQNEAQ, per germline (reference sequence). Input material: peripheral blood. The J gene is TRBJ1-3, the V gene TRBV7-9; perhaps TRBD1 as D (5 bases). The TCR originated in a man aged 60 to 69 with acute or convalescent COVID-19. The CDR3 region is CASSPRTSGNTIYF. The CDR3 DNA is TGTGCCAGCAGCCCCCGGACATCTGGAAACACCATATATTTT.